This T cell receptor beta chain was sequenced during a study of CD8 T cells in ankylosing spondylitis (dated by TCRdb to the late 2010s). Regarding the complete study: The study set out to find disease-linked TCR variants by profiling T cell receptor beta repertoires in ankylosing spondylitis patients and healthy donors. Peripheral blood was sampled, and synovial fluid was also collected from ankylosing spondylitis patients. The whole study cohort included some 100 healthy donors and 25 ankylosing spondylitis patients. Broader findings and caveats from the paper: Some of the motif variants had been reported before in the synovial fluid and blood of reactive arthritis patients, a finding that suggests common disease-initiation mechanisms. In peripheral blood, the disease-linked clones were found at relatively low frequencies and had a CD8+ phenotype. According to the report, matched synovial fluid samples from ankylosing spondylitis patients were significantly enriched for the disease-linked clones. Blood from ankylosing spondylitis patients appeared to be characterized by a TCR beta motif composed of eight highly homologous amino acid variants.

This clonotype was seen ten or more times. Its target antigen remains unknown. No base-level quality is on record; no much larger clone is a single base apart. Sequences KGHDR (CDR1) and SFDVKD (CDR2) are obtained from the germline V gene. V lost 2 bases and J lost 7 bases, and the count of bases not matched to a germline gene is 6. Reading from cysteine to phenylalanine, the CDR3 counts 16 amino acids. Only the CDR3 region is kept as DNA, spanning 48 bases read in frame from base 1. The sequencing machine was an Illumina HiSeq 2500. TCR beta libraries were prepared by quantitative 5'-RACE with molecular barcodes. In the source study's methods: To identify disease-linked TCR variants, a new computational method was used, one built on a probabilistic model of VDJ rearrangement. TCRdb took the public reads, trimmed them with fastp at Q25, ran MiXCR for clone calling and kept in-frame beta chains. For every CDR3 protein sequence, its rows merge into one entry that carries the most common genes and DNA. The V and J calls were determined by TCRdb, not by the authors. This sample lists over 95,000 distinct CDR3 sequences; over 6.5% were detected once. 9.9% of the sample rests with the top ten.

This sequence originates from a male donor with ankylosing spondylitis or in good health (not recorded which). Sequencing was carried out using blood, either unsorted or a sorted T cell fraction (not recorded which). The chain is made from TRBV24-1 and TRBJ2-3; a stretch of 12 junction bases matches TRBD1. The CDR3 reads as follows: CATSDSPGQGAYTQYF. The nucleotide sequence is TGTGCCACCAGTGATTCACCGGGACAGGGGGCATATACGCAGTATTTT.